This TCR beta chain is drawn from a study of T cell repertoires in cytomegalovirus infection. Study at large: Matching HLA type, along with CMV infection, was indicated by public TCR beta signatures. General study points: There were carriers of CMV plus the relevant HLA, and cumulative public TCR beta family frequency identified them. The ex vivo response showed dominance by HLA-C-restricted CMV-specific TCR beta clonotypes.

The CDR3 is made up of 13 amino acids. Germline CDR1 reads SGHRS; CDR2 reads YFSETQ. V shed 2 bases and J 16 bases; nucleotides not matched to a gene: 10. TCRdb processed the reads anew with MiXCR; each CDR3 protein has one entry. The sample shows more than 250,000 distinct CDR3 sequences, roughly 15% of them seen only once. This clonotype has at least ten counts. The antigen is not known. J is TRBJ1-5 and V is TRBV5-1; TRBD1 matches 9 bases. The specimen was PBMCs. The clonotype was recovered from a human donor in good health (CMV status not recorded). Some clones in this sample may be carry-over from other donors' samples. CDR3 DNA: TGCGCCAGCAGCTTATCCCCGGGACAGGGCGAACATTTT. Residues: CASSLSPGQGEHF.